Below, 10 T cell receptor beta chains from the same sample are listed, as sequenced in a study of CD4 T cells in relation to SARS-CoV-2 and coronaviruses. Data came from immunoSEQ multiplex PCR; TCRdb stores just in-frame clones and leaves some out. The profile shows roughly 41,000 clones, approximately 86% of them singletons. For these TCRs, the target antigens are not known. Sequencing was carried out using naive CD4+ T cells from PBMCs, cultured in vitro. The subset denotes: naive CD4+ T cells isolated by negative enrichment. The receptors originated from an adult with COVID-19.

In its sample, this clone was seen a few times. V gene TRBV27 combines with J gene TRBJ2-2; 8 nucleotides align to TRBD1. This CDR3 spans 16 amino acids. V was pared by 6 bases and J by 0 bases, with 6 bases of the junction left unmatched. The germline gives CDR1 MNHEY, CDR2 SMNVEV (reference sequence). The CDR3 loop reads CASSRGQETNTGELFF. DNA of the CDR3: TGTGCCAGCAGCCGGGGACAGGAGACGAACACCGGGGAGCTGTTTTTT.

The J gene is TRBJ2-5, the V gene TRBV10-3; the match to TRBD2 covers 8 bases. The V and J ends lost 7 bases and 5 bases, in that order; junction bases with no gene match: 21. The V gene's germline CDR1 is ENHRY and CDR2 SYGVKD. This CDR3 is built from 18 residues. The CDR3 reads CAIIGLWVQRECRETQYF. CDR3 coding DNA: TGTGCCATCATAGGACTTTGGGTCCAGCGGGAGTGCCGGGAGACCCAGTACTTC.

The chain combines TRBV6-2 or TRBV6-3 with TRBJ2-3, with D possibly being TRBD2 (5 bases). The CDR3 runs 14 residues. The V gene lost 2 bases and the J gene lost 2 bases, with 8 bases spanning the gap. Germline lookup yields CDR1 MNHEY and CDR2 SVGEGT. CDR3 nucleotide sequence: TGTGCCAGCAGTTACGAGACTACCACAGATACGCAGTATTTT. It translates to CASSYETTTDTQYF.

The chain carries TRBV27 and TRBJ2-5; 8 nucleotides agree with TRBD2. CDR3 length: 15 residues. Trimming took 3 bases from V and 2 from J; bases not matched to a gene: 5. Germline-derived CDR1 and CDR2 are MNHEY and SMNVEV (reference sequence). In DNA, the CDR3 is TGTGCCAGCAGTTTTCGCGCGGGAGGACAAGAGACCCAGTACTTC. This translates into CASSFRAGGQETQYF.

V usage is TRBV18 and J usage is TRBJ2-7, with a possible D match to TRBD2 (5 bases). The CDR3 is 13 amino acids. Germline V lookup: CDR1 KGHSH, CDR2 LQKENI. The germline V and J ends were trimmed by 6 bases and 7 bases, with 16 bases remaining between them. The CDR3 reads CASSPLERGEQYF. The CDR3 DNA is TGTGCCAGCTCCCCCTTAGAACGGGGTGAGCAGTACTTC.

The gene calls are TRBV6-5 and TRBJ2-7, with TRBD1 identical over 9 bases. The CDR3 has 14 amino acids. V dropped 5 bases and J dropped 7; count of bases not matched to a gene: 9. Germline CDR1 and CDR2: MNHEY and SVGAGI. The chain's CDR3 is CASSPGQGGFEQYF. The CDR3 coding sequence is TGTGCCAGCAGTCCGGGACAGGGAGGTTTTGAGCAGTACTTC.

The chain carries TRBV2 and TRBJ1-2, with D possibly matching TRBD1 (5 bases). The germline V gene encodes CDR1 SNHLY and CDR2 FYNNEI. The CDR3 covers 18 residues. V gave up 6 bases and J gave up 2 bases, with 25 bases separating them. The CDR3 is CASSTLREKGKLNYGYTF. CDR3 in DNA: TGTGCCAGCAGCACACTCCGGGAGAAGGGGAAGCTGAACTATGGCTACACCTTC.

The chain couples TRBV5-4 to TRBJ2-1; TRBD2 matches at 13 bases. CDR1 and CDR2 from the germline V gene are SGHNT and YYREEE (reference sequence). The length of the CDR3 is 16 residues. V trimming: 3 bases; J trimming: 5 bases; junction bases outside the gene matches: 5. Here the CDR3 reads CASSWKLAGGHNEQFF. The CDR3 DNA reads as TGTGCCAGCAGCTGGAAACTAGCGGGAGGGCACAATGAGCAGTTCTTC.

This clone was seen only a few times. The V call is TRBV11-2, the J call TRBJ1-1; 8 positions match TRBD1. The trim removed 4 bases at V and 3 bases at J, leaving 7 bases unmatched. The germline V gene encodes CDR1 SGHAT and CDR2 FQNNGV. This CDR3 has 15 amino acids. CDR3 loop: CASSWEQGGYTEAFF. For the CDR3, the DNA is TGTGCCAGCAGCTGGGAACAGGGGGGATACACTGAAGCTTTCTTT.

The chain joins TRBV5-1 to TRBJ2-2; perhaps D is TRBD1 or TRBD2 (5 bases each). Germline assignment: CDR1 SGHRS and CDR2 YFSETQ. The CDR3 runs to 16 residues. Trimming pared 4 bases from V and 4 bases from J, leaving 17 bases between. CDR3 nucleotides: TGCGCCAGCAGCCGTACCGGGGCCTCGGGCACCGGGGAGCTGTTTTTT. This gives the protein CASSRTGASGTGELFF. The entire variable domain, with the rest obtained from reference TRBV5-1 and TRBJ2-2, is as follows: KAGVTQTPRYLIKTRGQQVTLSCSPISGHRSVSWYQQTPGQGLQFLFEYFSETQRNKGNFPGRFSGRQFSNSRSEMNVSTLELGDSALYLCASSRTGASGTGELFFGEGSRLTVL.